This T cell receptor beta chain is from a study of blood T cell repertoires in COVID-19. Only in-frame clones appear in the TCRdb table, and some are missing; sequencing was by immunoSEQ multiplex PCR. The sample has under 300,000 clones, just under 85% seen once. The V gene end was trimmed by 5 bases and the J gene end by 0 bases; junction bases not matched to a gene: 6. Germline values: CDR1 SGHAT, CDR2 FQNNGV. CDR3 length: 17 amino acids. The receptor was isolated from a man aged 50 to 59 with acute or convalescent COVID-19. Sequenced input: peripheral blood. The V and J genes are TRBV11-2 and TRBJ2-7; TRBD2 aligns across 14 bases. The CDR3 protein is CASSLRLAGGSSYEQYF. Here the CDR3 DNA reads TGTGCCAGCAGCCTGAGACTAGCGGGGGGGAGCTCCTACGAGCAGTACTTC.